Listed below are T cell receptor beta chains from one sample, sequenced in a study of cytomegalovirus exposure and HLA in healthy donors. Sequencing was performed with immunoSEQ multiplex PCR; in TCRdb, only in-frame clones are kept and a portion is missing. The sample includes 250,000 or so clones, approximately 82% seen only once; the top ten take roughly 7.4%. Sample: PBMCs. Receptor source: a woman between 55 and 75 years old in good health and CMV-seropositive. CDR3s include the opening cysteine and the closing phenylalanine or tryptophan. The order of the fields is CDR3 DNA, CDR3 protein, CDR3 length, V gene, J gene, D gene, clone size. D genes are given only for firm matches. Some rows mark clone size as missing; the rest say once, few, many or name a class of expanded clone.

TGTGCCAGCAGACCCCGGGACACCAACTACGAGCAGTACTTC	CASRPRDTNYEQYF	14	TRBV6-1	TRBJ2-7	.	.
TGTGCCACCAGCAGACATGGACAGGGGGCAACCATATATTTT	CATSRHGQGATIYF	14	TRBV15	TRBJ1-3	TRBD1	few
TGTGCCAGCAGTTCCGGGACAGGGAATTCACCCCTCCACTTT	CASSSGTGNSPLHF	14	TRBV13	TRBJ1-6	TRBD1	once
TGTGCCAGCAGCCAAGATGGGCGCGAGAACACTGAAGCTTTCTTT	CASSQDGRENTEAFF	15	TRBV4-2	TRBJ1-1	.	once
TGTGCCAGTAGACAGGGGGCCGCTGGGGAGACCCAGTACTTC	CASRQGAAGETQYF	14	TRBV19	TRBJ2-5	TRBD1	.
TGTGCCAGCAGCTTGGAAGGACAGGGATCAAACATTCAGTACTTC	CASSLEGQGSNIQYF	15	TRBV5-4	TRBJ2-4	TRBD1	.
TGTGCCAGTGCCTCAGGGAATGGCTACACCTTC	CASASGNGYTF	11	TRBV5-4	TRBJ1-2	.	.
TGTGCCAGCAGTTTAAGAGGGGGTAGCAATCAGCCCCAGCATTTT	CASSLRGGSNQPQHF	15	TRBV27	TRBJ1-5	.	.
TGTTCCAGCAGCTTCGGGCTAGCGGGCGGCGGGGAGCTGTTTTTT	CSSSFGLAGGGELFF	15	TRBV7-3	TRBJ2-2	TRBD2	.
TGTGCCAGCAGCCCCCGGGGAGACTCTGGGGCCAACGTCCTGACTTTC	CASSPRGDSGANVLTF	16	TRBV9	TRBJ2-6	.	.
TGTGCCAGCAGCTTGGTCGGCCTCAGGGGGCCGAAGGGAGCTTTCTTT	CASSLVGLRGPKGAFF	16	TRBV5-5	TRBJ1-1	TRBD1	.
TGCGCCAGCAGTGAGAGAGGGATACGCACTGAAGCTTTCTTT	CASSERGIRTEAFF	14	TRBV10-2	TRBJ1-1	.	few
TGTGCCAGCAGCTCCCCGGGGGTTGAAGCTTTCTTT	CASSSPGVEAFF	12	TRBV6-1	TRBJ1-1	.	few
TGCGCCAGCAGCCCATTCGGGACAGGGGCGTACGAGCAGTACTTC	CASSPFGTGAYEQYF	15	TRBV5-1	TRBJ2-7	TRBD1	.
TGTGCCAGCAGCCAACAGGGGGGGTCAGGCCGGGGGGAGACCCAGTACTTC	CASSQQGGSGRGETQYF	17	TRBV7-3	TRBJ2-5	.	once
TGTGCCAGCAGCTTAGCCGGCATGACTAGCGGATCCTACGAGCAGTACTTC	CASSLAGMTSGSYEQYF	17	TRBV11-2	TRBJ2-7	TRBD2	.
TGTGCCAGCAGGACAGGGACCCAGAACACTGAAGCTTTCTTT	CASRTGTQNTEAFF	14	TRBV2	TRBJ1-1	TRBD1	.
TGTTCCAGCAGCCTCAATAGCGTCAACACCGGGGAGCTGTTTTTT	CSSSLNSVNTGELFF	15	TRBV7-9	TRBJ2-2	.	.
TGCAGCGTTGAACTTATGGGGACAGTGGATTACGAGCAGTACTTC	CSVELMGTVDYEQYF	15	TRBV29-1	TRBJ2-7	TRBD1	.
TGTGCCAGCAGCACCGGGACAAAAGGGACCCAGTACTTC	CASSTGTKGTQYF	13	TRBV2	TRBJ2-5	.	.
TGTGCCAGCAGTGATCAGAGACAGGAGCCTTATAGCAATCAGCCCCAGCATTTT	CASSDQRQEPYSNQPQHF	18	TRBV2	TRBJ1-5	.	.
TGTGCCAGCAGTTTATCGAAGGTTGAGCGGGGGACCTCAGATACGCAGTATTTT	CASSLSKVERGTSDTQYF	18	TRBV27	TRBJ2-3	TRBD2	.
TGTGCTAGTGGTCCGGGACAGGCCTCCTACGAGCAGTACTTC	CASGPGQASYEQYF	14	TRBV12-5	TRBJ2-7	TRBD1	.
TGTGCCAGCAGCCCCGACAGGGGTGGGGTAAAACTGTTTTTT	CASSPDRGGVKLFF	14	TRBV6-1	TRBJ1-4	TRBD1	.
TGTGCTAGCAGCCCTAGGGGGCCAGAGACCCAGTACTTC	CASSPRGPETQYF	13	TRBV7-7	TRBJ2-5	TRBD1	once
TGTGCCACCAGCACGACCAGGAATCAGCCCCAGCATTTT	CATSTTRNQPQHF	13	TRBV15	TRBJ1-5	.	.
TGTGCCAGCAGTGAAAACGCGCGTGCAGGGCCCCTTCCCTACGAGCAGTACTTC	CASSENARAGPLPYEQYF	18	TRBV6-1	TRBJ2-7	.	.
TGTGCCAGCAGCTTAGGTGGGGCACGGGAGACCCAGTACTTC	CASSLGGARETQYF	14	TRBV5-4	TRBJ2-5	.	.
TGTGCCAGCAGTGAACAGGGGCCTAGCTTCTTC	CASSEQGPSFF	11	TRBV25-1	TRBJ2-1	.	once
TGTGCCAGCACCCTCGGACTAGCGGGAGTCGGCAACACCGGGGAGCTGTTTTTT	CASTLGLAGVGNTGELFF	18	TRBV5-6	TRBJ2-2	TRBD2	.
TGTGCCAGCAGCTTACCGGGACAGAGCACAGATACGCAGTATTTT	CASSLPGQSTDTQYF	15	TRBV7-9	TRBJ2-3	TRBD1	.
TGCGCCAGCAGTTACTCCGGGAGGGGCTCCTACAATGAGCAGTTCTTC	CASSYSGRGSYNEQFF	16	TRBV5-1	TRBJ2-1	TRBD2	.
TGTGCCAGCAGTCCCGGGACAGCATACACTGAAGCTTTCTTT	CASSPGTAYTEAFF	14	TRBV28	TRBJ1-1	TRBD1	.
TGCGCCAGCAGCCAAGACAGAGGGGGCGATGGCTACACCTTC	CASSQDRGGDGYTF	14	TRBV4-1	TRBJ1-2	TRBD1	.
TGTGCCAGCAGCTTTAAAGGACAGGGGGAAGGCGGCTACACCTTC	CASSFKGQGEGGYTF	15	TRBV7-9	TRBJ1-2	TRBD1	.
TGCGCCAGGCGACTAGCGGGATTAAGCTCCTACAATGAGCAGTTCTTC	CARRLAGLSSYNEQFF	16	TRBV10-1	TRBJ2-1	TRBD2	.
TGTGCCAGCTCACCGGGACTAGCGGGAGGTAGCACAGATACGCAGTATTTT	CASSPGLAGGSTDTQYF	17	TRBV18	TRBJ2-3	TRBD2	.
TGTGCCAGCAAACCGGGACAGGGATACGCGGGCTACACCTTC	CASKPGQGYAGYTF	14	TRBV2	TRBJ1-2	TRBD1	few
TGTGCCAGCAGCTTGGGGCGGGAGCCCCGGGGGCAGTTCTTC	CASSLGREPRGQFF	14	TRBV5-5	TRBJ2-1	TRBD2	.
TGCGCCAGCAGCTTGGACGAGTACAATGAGCAGTTCTTC	CASSLDEYNEQFF	13	TRBV5-1	TRBJ2-1	.	.
TGTGCCAGCAGCTTAGATGAGGGGGCGTACGAGCAGTACTTC	CASSLDEGAYEQYF	14	TRBV7-6	TRBJ2-7	TRBD1	.
TGCGCCAGCAGCCCGGCCGGGACAGGGCAGAGATCGATCGGCTACACCTTC	CASSPAGTGQRSIGYTF	17	TRBV5-1	TRBJ1-2	TRBD1	few
TGCGCCAGCAGCCAACTTGGCGGGTCGGTGAAAGAAAAACTGTTTTTT	CASSQLGGSVKEKLFF	16	TRBV4-1	TRBJ1-4	.	.
TGTGCCAGCAGCTTGGGGGGCATTGATACGCAGTATTTT	CASSLGGIDTQYF	13	TRBV5-4	TRBJ2-3	.	.
TGTGCCAGCAGCGATCCCGGGACTAGCGGGAACGAGCAGTACTTC	CASSDPGTSGNEQYF	15	TRBV6-5	TRBJ2-7	TRBD2	.
TGCGCCAGCAGCCAACCCACCGGACAGAACTATGGCTACACCTTC	CASSQPTGQNYGYTF	15	TRBV4-1	TRBJ1-2	.	.
TGTGCCAGCAGTTACTCGAGTTCGTTTCTGAACACTGAAGCTTTCTTT	CASSYSSSFLNTEAFF	16	TRBV6-5	TRBJ1-1	.	.
TGTGCCAGCAGCCTGCTCCGGACAGATACGCAGTATTTT	CASSLLRTDTQYF	13	TRBV7-3	TRBJ2-3	.	.
TGTGCCAGCAGCCGGACAGGGGGGTATGAAAAACTGTTTTTT	CASSRTGGYEKLFF	14	TRBV6-5	TRBJ1-4	TRBD1	.
TGCGCCAGCAGTGTAAGTAGCGGCTACGAGCAGTACTTC	CASSVSSGYEQYF	13	TRBV4-1	TRBJ2-7	.	.
TGTGCCAGCAACCGGGGCGGTCTAGCGGGACGGGGTGAGCAGTTCTTC	CASNRGGLAGRGEQFF	16	TRBV19	TRBJ2-1	TRBD2	once
TGCGCCAGCAGCCCTAGCAAGAGCTCCTACAATGAGCAGTTCTTC	CASSPSKSSYNEQFF	15	TRBV5-1	TRBJ2-1	.	.
TGTGCCAGCAGTCGAGGACAAGCAGAGACCCAGTACTTC	CASSRGQAETQYF	13	TRBV6-5	TRBJ2-5	.	.